This paragraph reports one T cell receptor (beta chain). Its antigen remains unidentified. This entry is derived from a study of shared clonotypes between healthy human individuals. Across the study: For every donor, three CD4 naive, three CD4 memory, two CD8 naive and one CD8 memory plates were used.

V gave up 3 bases and J gave up 5 bases; unmatched junction bases: 6. The CDR3 length is 14 residues. The V gene's germline CDR1 is SNHLY and CDR2 FYNNEI. A CD45RA-negative memory subset and a CD45RA+ naive subset were separated from the CD4+ cells. Regarding the study as a whole: Memory subsets generally showed lower estimated richness than naive subsets. Few donors restricted represented genetic and exposure-history diversity.

Profiled with immunoSEQ multiplex PCR; TCRdb holds only in-frame clones, not every one. The data hold 2.3 million or so clones, with roughly 93% observed a single time. J is TRBJ2-5 and V is TRBV2, with TRBD2 identical over 7 bases. This TCR came from a man younger than 35 in good health. Some clones in this sample may be carry-over from other donors' samples. Specimen: naive CD4+ T cells from PBMCs. Regarding subset: CD45RA+ positively selected. CDR3: CASSEGREGETQYF. CDR3 in DNA: TGTGCCAGCAGTGAGGGCAGGGAGGGGGAGACCCAGTACTTC.